This T cell receptor beta chain derives from a study of blood T cell repertoires in COVID-19 (dated by TCRdb to about 2020). In the study overall: The collaborator samples originated in the United States, Italy and Spain and spanned the acute and convalescent phases of COVID-19. The prospective study material was composed of cDNA or gDNA derived from T cells, B-cell-depleted T cells, or PBMCs. Deeply sampled blood TCRbeta repertoires from subjects exposed to, actively infected with, or recovered from COVID-19 were included in the dataset. The repertoires were released in a freely available public database meant as a resource for research on the immune response to SARS-CoV-2. The samples were drawn from two sources: the first 160 participants of the ongoing ImmuneRACE study, and 1,000 to 1,500 subjects contributed by 6 global collaborators. A de-identified subject ID, COVID-19 status, age in years and sex were almost always included in the sample metadata. Where HLA class I and class II types were available, the types were taken from metadata supplied by the sample provider, not from assay-based typing.

In the case of this clone: What this receptor recognizes is not known. The record has no base qualities; no much larger clone is one base away.

Collaborating institutions collected whole blood in K2EDTA tubes following their own protocols. For TCRbeta analysis, collaborators shipped samples in one of three forms: frozen whole blood, isolated PBMCs, or DNA extracted from either of those sample types. Results and caveats for the whole study, not just this receptor: Clinical and demographic metadata were provided uncurated, with the amount varying by source and participant.

The immunoSEQ Assay, a bias-controlled multiplex PCR, was used to amplify TCRbeta CDR3 regions from genomic DNA. The original methods were these. Nucleated cell counts per sample were estimated from amplification of reference gene primers within the assay. To quantify the absolute abundance of each unique TCRbeta CDR3 rearrangement, sequence reads were collapsed and filtered. For each sample, productive Simpson clonality was calculated as the square root of Simpson's diversity index across productive rearrangements. TCRdb mirrors the immuneACCESS table, restricted to in-frame sequences. Some clones are absent from its copies; in checked studies, under half trace to an unresolved V gene, and the reason for the others is unknown. That table supplies the V and J calls and clone size; D and trimming were determined from the DNA. This sample lists some 380,000 clones; 90% were detected once. Of the sample, approximately 6.2% is held by the ten largest clones.

The sample comprised peripheral blood. The TCR comes from a man aged 18 to 29 with active or convalescent COVID-19.

CDR3 reads: CASSLRVTAYLHNEQFF. The nucleotide sequence is TGTGCCAGCAGCTTACGTGTGACAGCCTACCTACACAATGAGCAGTTCTTC. Here the chain combines TRBV11-2 and TRBJ2-1; the best D guess is TRBD1, with 5 bases matching. Trimming at the junction amounts to 2 bases on V and 5 bases on J, and the germline ends lie 19 bases apart. The germline V gene provides CDR1 SGHAT and CDR2 FQNNGV. The CDR3 has 17 amino acids, counting the end cysteine and phenylalanine. The kept DNA is CDR3 alone, 51 bases in frame from the first base.